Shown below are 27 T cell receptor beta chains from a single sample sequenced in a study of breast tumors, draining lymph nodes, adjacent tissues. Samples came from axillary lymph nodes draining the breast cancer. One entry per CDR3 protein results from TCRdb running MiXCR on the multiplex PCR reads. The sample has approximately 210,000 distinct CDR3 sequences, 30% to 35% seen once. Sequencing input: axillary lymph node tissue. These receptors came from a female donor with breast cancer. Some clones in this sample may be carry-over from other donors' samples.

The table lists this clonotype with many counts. The chain's CDR3 is CASCGEGPYNQPQHF. CDR3 DNA: TGTGCCAGCTGCGGGGAGGGTCCCTACAATCAGCCCCAGCATTTT. The chain carries TRBV6-1 and TRBJ1-5, with unresolved D. Germline V CDR1 and CDR2: MNHNS, SASEGT. With 8 bases removed from V and 3 bases from J, the gap between germline ends came to 17 bases. CDR3 length: 15 residues.

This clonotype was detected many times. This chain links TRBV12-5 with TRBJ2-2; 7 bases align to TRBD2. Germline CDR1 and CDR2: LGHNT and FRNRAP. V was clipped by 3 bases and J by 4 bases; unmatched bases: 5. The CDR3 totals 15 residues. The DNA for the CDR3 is TGTGCTAGTGGTTTCGTTTCTAGCGGCACCGGGGAGCTGTTTTTT. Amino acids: CASGFVSSGTGELFF.

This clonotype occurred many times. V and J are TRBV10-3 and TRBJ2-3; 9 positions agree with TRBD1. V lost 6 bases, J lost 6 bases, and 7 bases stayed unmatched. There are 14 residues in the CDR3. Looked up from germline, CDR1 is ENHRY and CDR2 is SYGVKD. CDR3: CAIRPGQGVDTQYF. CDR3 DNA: TGTGCCATCAGACCGGGACAGGGAGTGGATACGCAGTATTTT.

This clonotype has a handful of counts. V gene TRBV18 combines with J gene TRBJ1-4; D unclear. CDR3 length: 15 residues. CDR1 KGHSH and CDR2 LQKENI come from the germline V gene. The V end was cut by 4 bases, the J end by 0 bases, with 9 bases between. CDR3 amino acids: CASSLNTATNEKLFF. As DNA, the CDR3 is TGTGCCAGCTCACTGAATACTGCAACTAATGAAAAACTGTTTTTT.

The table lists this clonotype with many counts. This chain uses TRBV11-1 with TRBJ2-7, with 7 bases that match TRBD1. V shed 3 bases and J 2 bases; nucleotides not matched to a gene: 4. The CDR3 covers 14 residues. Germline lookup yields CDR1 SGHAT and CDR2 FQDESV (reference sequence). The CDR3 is CASSFGQAPYEQYF. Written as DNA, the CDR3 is TGTGCCAGCAGCTTCGGACAGGCCCCCTACGAGCAGTACTTC.

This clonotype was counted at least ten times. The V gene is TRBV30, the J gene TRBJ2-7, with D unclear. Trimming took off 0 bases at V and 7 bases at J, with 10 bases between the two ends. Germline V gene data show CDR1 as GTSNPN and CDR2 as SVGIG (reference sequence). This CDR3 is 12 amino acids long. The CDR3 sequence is CAWSVMAQEQYF. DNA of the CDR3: TGTGCCTGGAGTGTAATGGCTCAAGAGCAGTACTTC. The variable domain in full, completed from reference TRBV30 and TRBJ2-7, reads SQTIHQWPATLVQPVGSPLSLECTVEGTSNPNLYWYRQAAGRGLQLLFYSVGIGQISSEVPQNLSASRPQDRQFILSSKKLLLSDSGFYLCAWSVMAQEQYFGPGTRLTVT.

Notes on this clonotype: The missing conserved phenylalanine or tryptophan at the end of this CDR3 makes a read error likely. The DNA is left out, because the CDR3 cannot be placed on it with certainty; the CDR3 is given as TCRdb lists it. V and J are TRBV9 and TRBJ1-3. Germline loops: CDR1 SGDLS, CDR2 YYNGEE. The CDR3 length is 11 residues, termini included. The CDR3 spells CASSVERGKIS.

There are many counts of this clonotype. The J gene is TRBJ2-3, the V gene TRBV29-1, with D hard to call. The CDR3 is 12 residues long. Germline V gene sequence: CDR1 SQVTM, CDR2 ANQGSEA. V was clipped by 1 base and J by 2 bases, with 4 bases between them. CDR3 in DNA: TGCAGCGTTGAAGTCCCCACAGATACGCAGTATTTT. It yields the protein CSVEVPTDTQYF.

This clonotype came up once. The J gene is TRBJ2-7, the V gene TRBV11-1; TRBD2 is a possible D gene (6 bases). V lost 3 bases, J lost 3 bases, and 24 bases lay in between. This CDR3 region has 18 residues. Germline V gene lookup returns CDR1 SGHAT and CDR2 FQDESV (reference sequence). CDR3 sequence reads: CASSFAFPDYQIYYEQYF. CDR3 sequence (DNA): TGTGCCAGCAGCTTCGCGTTCCCGGACTATCAGATATACTACGAGCAGTACTTC.

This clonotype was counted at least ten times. CDR3 coding DNA: TGTGCCAGCAGCTTAGAGGGGGGTTACTCCTACGAGCAGTACTTC. This translates into CASSLEGGYSYEQYF. J is TRBJ2-7 and V is TRBV7-8; D may correspond to TRBD1 or TRBD2 (6 bases each). The CDR3 spans 15 residues. Trimming removed 1 base from V and 0 bases from J, with 10 bases in between. The V gene's germline CDR1 is SGHVS and CDR2 FQNEAQ.

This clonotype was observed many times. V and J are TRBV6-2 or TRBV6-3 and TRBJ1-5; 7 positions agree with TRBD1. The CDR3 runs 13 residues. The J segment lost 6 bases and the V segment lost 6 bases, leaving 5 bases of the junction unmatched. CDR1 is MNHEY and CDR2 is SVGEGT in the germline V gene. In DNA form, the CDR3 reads TGTGCCAGCAGAACAGGGGTAGGTCAGCCCCAGCATTTT. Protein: CASRTGVGQPQHF.

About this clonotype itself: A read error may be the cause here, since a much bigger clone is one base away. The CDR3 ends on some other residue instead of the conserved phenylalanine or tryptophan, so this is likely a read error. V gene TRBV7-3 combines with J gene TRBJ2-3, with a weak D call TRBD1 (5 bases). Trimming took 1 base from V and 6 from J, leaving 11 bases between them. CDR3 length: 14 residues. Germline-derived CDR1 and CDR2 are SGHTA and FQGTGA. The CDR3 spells CASSLKTGVDTQYL. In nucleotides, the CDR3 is TGTGCCAGCAGCTTAAAAACAGGAGTGGATACGCAGTATCTT.

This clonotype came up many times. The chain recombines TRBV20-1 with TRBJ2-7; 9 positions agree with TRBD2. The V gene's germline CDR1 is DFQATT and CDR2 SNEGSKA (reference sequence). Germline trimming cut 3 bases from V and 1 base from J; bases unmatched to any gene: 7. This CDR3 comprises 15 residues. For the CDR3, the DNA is TGCAGTGCTAGTGGTCGCGGGAGGGTGTCCTACGAGCAGTACTTC. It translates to CSASGRGRVSYEQYF.

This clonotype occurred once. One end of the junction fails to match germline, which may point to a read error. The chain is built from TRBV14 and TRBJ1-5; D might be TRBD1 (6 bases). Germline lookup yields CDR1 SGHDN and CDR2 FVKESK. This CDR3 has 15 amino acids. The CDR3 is CASSQGGGTNQPPPF. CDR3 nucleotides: TGTGCCAGCAGCCAAGGAGGGGGGACTAATCAGCCCCCGCCTTTT.

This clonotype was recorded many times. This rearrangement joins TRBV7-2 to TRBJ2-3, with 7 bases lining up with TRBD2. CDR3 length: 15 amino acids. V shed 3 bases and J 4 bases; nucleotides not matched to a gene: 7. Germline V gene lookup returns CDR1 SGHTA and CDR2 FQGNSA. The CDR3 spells CASSLPLARADTQYF. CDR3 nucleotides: TGTGCCAGCAGCTTGCCACTAGCGAGGGCAGATACGCAGTATTTT.

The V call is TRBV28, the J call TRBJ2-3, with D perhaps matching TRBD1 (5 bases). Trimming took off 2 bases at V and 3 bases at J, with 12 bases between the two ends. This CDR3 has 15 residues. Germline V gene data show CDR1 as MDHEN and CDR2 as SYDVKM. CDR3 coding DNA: TGTGCCAGCAGTTTAAACAGGCCCAAAACAGATACGCAGTATTTT. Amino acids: CASSLNRPKTDTQYF.

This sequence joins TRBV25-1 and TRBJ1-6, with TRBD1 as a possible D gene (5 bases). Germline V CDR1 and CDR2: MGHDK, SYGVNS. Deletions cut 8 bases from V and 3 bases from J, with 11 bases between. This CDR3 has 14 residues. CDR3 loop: CASPGGGYNSPLHF. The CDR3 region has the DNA TGTGCCAGCCCGGGGGGGGGCTATAATTCACCCCTCCACTTT. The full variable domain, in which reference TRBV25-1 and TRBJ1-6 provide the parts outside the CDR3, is EADIYQTPRYLVIGTGKKITLECSQTMGHDKMYWYQQDPGMELHLIHYSYGVNSTEKGDLSSESTVSRIRTEHFPLTLESARPSHTSQYLCASPGGGYNSPLHFGNGTRLTVT.

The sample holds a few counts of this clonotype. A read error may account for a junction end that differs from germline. The CDR3, as DNA: TGTGCCAGTATCTCCGGGACAGTGAACACTGAGGCTTTCTTT. This sequence encodes CASISGTVNTEAFF. This chain joins TRBV19 and TRBJ1-1, with 7 bases identical to TRBD1. CDR1 is LNHDA, CDR2 SQIVND, per germline (reference sequence). This CDR3 is 14 amino acids long. Looking up the rest from reference TRBV19 and TRBJ1-1 gives the full variable domain: DGGITQSPKYLFRKEGQNVTLSCEQNLNHDAMYWYRQDPGQGLRLIYYSQIVNDFQKGDIAEGYSVSREKKESFPLTVTSAQKNPTAFYLCASISGTVNTEAFFGQGTRLTVV.

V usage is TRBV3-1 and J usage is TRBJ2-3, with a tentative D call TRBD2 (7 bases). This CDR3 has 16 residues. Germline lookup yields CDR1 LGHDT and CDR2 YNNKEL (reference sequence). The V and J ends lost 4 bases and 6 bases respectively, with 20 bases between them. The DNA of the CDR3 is TGTGCCAGCAGCCGGCTCGGGGGGCTGGTCACCGATACGCAGTATTTT. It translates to CASSRLGGLVTDTQYF.

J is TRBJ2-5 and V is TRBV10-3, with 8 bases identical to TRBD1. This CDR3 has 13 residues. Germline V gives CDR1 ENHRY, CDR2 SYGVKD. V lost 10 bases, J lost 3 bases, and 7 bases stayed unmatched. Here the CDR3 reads CATGQGGKETQYF. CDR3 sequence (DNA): TGTGCCACTGGACAGGGCGGGAAAGAGACCCAGTACTTC.

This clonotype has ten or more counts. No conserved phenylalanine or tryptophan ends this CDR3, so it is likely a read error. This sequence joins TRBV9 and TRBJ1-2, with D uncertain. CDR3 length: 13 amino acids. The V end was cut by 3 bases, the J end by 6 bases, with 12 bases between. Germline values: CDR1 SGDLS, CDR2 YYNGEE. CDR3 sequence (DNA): TGTGCCAGCAGCGAACAAGGAACCGATGGCTACACCTCC. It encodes CASSEQGTDGYTS.

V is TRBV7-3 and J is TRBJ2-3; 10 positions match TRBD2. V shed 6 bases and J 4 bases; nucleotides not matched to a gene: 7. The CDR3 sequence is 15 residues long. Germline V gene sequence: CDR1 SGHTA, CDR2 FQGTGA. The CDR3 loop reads CASRPGTSDSDTQYF. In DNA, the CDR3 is TGTGCCAGCAGACCCGGGACTAGCGACTCAGATACGCAGTATTTT.

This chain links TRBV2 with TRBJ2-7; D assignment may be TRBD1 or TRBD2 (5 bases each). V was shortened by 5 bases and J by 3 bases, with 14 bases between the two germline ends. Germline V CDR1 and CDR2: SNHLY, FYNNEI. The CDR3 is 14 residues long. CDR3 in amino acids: CASSNLGALYEQYF. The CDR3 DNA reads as TGTGCCAGCAGTAACCTCGGGGCCCTCTACGAGCAGTACTTC.

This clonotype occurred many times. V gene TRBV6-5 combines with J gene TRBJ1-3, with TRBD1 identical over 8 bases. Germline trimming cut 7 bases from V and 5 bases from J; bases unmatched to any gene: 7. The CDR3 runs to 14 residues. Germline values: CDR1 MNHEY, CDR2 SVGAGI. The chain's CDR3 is CASKDGQGRNTIYF. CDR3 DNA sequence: TGTGCCAGCAAGGACGGACAGGGAAGAAACACCATATATTTT.

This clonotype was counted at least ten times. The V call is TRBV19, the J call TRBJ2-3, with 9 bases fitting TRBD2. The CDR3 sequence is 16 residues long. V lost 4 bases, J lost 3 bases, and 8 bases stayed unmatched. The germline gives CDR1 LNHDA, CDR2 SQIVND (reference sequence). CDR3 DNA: TGTGCCAGTAGTAACGTAGCGGGAGTGGTGACAGATACGCAGTATTTT. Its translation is CASSNVAGVVTDTQYF.

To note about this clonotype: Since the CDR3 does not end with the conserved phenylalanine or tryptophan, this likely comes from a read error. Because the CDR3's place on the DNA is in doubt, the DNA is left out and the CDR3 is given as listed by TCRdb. The CDR3 sequence is CSTTGAPTSST. The rearrangement uses TRBV29-1 and TRBJ2-7. Germline assignment: CDR1 SQVTM and CDR2 ANQGSEA. The CDR3 is 11 amino acids in total, end residues counted.

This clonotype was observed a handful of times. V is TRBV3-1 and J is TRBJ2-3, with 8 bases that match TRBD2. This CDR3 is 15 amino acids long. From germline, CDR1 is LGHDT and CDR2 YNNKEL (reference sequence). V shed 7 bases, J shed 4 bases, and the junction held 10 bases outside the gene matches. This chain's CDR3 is CASTPFGRGADTQYF. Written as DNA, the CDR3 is TGTGCCAGCACCCCTTTCGGGAGGGGTGCAGATACGCAGTATTTT.